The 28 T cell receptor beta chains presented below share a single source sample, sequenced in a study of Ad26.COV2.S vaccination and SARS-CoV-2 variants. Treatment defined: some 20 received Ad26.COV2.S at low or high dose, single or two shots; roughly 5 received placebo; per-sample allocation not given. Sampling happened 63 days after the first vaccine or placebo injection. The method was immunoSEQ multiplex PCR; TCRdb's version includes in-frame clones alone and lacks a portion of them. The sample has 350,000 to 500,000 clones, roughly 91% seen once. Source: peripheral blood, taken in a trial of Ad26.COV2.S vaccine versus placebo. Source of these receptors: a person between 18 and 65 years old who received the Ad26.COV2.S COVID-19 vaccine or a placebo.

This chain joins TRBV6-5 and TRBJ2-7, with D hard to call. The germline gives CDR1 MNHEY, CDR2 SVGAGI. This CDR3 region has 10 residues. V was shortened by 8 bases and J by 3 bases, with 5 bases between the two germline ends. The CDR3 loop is CASGYYEQYF. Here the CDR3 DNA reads TGTGCCAGCGGGTACTACGAGCAGTACTTC.

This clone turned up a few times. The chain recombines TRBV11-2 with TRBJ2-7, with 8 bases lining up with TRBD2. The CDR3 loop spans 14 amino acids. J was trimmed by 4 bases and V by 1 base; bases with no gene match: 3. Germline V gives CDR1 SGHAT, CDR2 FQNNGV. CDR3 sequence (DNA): TGTGCCAGCAGCTTAGTAGCGGGATTGTACGAGCAGTACTTC. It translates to CASSLVAGLYEQYF.

The CDR3 coding sequence is TGTGCCAGCAGCCCGGGGACTAGCGGGAGCACAGATACGCAGTATTTT. Translating gives CASSPGTSGSTDTQYF. The chain is built from TRBV4-2 and TRBJ2-3; 12 bases match TRBD2. Germline CDR1 LGHNA, CDR2 YNFKEQ. This CDR3 region has 16 residues. The V and J ends lost 4 bases and 0 bases, in that order; junction bases with no gene match: 2.

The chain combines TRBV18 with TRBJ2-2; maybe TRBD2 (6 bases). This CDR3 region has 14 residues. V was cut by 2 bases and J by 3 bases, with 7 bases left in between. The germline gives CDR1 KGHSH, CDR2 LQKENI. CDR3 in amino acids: CASSPSGDTGELFF. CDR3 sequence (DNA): TGTGCCAGCTCACCATCGGGGGACACCGGGGAGCTGTTTTTT.

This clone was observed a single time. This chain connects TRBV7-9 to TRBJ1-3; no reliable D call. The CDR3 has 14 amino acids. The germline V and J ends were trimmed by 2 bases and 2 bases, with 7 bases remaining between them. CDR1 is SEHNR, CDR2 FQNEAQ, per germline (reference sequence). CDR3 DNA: TGTGCCAGCAGCTTAACCGTGACTGGAAACACCATATATTTT. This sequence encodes CASSLTVTGNTIYF.

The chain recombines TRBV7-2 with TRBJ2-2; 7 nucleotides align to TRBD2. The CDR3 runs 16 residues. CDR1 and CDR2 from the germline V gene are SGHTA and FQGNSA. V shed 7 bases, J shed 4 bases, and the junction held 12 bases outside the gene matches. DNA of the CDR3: TGTGCCAGCATCATCTTGGGGGGGTTGAGCACCGGGGAGCTGTTTTTT. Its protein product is CASIILGGLSTGELFF.

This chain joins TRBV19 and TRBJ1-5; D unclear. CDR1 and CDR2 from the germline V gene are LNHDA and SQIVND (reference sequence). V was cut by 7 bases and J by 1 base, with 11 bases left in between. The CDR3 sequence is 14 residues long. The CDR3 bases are TGTGCCAGTAACTCGGGCAGAAGCAATCAGCCCCAGCATTTT. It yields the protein CASNSGRSNQPQHF.

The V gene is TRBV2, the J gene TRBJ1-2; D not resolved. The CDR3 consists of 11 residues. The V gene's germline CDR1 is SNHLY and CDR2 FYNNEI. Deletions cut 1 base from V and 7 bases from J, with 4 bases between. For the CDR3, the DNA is TGTGCCAGCAGTGAAGGGGGTGGCTACACCTTC. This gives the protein CASSEGGGYTF.

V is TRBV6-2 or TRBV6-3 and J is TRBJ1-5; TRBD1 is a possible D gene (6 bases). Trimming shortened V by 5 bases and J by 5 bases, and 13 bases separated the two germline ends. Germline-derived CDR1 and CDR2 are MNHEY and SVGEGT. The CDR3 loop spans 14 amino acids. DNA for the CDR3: TGTGCCAGCAGTGATCCAGGGGAAGATCAGCCCCAGCATTTT. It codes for CASSDPGEDQPQHF.

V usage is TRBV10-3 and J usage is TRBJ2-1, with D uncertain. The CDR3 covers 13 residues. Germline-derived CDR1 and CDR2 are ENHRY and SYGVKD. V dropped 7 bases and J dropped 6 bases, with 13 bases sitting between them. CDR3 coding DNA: TGTGCCATCACGACCGAAATGGGCAATGAGCAGTTCTTC. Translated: CAITTEMGNEQFF.

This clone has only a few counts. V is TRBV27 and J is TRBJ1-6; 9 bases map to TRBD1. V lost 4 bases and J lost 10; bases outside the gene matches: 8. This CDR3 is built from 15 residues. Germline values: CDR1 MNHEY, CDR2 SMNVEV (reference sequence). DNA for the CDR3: TGTGCCAGCAGTTACCGGACAGGGGTAGACTCACCCCTCCACTTT. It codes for CASSYRTGVDSPLHF.

CDR3 bases: TGTGCCAGCAGCGAGTTTCGGCAGCCCAACTATGGCTACACCTTC. Translated, it gives CASSEFRQPNYGYTF. The chain recombines TRBV7-2 with TRBJ1-2; D unresolved. Germline V gene sequence: CDR1 SGHTA, CDR2 FQGNSA. The V end lost 5 bases, the J end lost 2 bases, and 15 bases lay between the germline ends. This CDR3 region has 15 residues.

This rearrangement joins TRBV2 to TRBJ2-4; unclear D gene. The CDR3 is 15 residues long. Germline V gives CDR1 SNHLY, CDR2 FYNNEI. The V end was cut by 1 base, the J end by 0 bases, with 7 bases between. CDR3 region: CASSEEIGAKNIQYF. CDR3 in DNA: TGTGCCAGCAGTGAAGAGATAGGAGCCAAAAACATTCAGTACTTC. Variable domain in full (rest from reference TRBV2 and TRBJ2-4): EPEVTQTPSHQVTQMGQEVILRCVPISNHLYFYWYRQILGQKVEFLVSFYNNEISEKSEIFDDQFSVERPDGSNFTLKIRSTKLEDSAMYFCASSEEIGAKNIQYFGAGTRLSVL.

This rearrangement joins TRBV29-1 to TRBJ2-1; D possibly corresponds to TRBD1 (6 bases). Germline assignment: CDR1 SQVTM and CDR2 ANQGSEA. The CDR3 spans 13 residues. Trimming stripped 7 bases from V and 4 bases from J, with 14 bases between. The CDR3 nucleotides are TGCAGCGCCCGAGGGGGTGGATACAATGAGCAGTTCTTC. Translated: CSARGGGYNEQFF.

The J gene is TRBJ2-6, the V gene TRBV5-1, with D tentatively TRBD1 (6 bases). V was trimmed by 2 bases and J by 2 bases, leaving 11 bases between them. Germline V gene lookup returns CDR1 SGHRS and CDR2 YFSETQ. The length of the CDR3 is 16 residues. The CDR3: CASSFGQLAGANVLTF. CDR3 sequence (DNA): TGCGCCAGCAGCTTTGGACAGCTCGCTGGGGCCAACGTCCTGACTTTC.

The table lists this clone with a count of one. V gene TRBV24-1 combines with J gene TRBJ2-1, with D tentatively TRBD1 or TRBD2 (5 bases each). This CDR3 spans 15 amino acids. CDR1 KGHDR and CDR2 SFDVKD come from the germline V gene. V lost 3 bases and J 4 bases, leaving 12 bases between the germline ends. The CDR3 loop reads CATSDPLWGYNEQFF. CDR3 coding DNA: TGTGCCACCAGTGATCCATTGTGGGGGTACAATGAGCAGTTCTTC.

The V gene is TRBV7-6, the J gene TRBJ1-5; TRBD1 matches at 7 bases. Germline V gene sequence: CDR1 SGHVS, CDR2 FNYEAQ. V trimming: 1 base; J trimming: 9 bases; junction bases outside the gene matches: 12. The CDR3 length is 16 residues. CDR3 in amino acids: CASSLGGGQFSWPQHF. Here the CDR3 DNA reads TGTGCCAGCAGCTTAGGGGGGGGACAGTTTTCGTGGCCCCAGCATTTT.

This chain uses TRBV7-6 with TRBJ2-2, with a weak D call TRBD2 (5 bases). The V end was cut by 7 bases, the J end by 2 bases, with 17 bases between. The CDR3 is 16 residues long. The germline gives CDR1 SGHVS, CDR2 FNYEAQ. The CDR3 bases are TGTGCCAGCACCCCTAGCACGGGAATAAACACCGGGGAGCTGTTTTTT. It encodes CASTPSTGINTGELFF.

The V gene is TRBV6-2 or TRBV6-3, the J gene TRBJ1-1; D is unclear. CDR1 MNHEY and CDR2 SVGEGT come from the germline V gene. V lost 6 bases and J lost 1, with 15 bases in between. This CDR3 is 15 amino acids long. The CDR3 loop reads CASSQIGPTNTEAFF. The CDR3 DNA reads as TGTGCCAGCAGCCAAATCGGCCCAACGAACACTGAAGCTTTCTTT.

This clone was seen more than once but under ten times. DNA for the CDR3: TGTGCCAGCAGCTTAGGGCAGGGAACCTACGAGCAGTACTTC. It is translated as CASSLGQGTYEQYF. The chain links TRBV7-8 to TRBJ2-7; perhaps TRBD1 as D (5 bases). V was trimmed by 1 base and J by 2 bases, leaving 9 bases between them. Germline-derived CDR1 and CDR2 are SGHVS and FQNEAQ. CDR3 length: 14 residues.

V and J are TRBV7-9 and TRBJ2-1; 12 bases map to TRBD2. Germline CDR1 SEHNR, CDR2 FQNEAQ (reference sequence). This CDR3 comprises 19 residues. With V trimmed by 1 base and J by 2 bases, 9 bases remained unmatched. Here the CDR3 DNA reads TGTGCCAGCAGCTTAGTTTCGGCTAGCGGGAGGGCCCCCTACAATGAGCAGTTCTTC. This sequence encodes CASSLVSASGRAPYNEQFF.

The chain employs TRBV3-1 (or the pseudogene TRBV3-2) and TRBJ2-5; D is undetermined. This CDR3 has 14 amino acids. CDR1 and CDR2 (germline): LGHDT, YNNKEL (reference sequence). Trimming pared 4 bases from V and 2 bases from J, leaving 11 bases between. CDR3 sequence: CASSPPSLQETQYF. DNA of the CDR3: TGTGCCAGCAGCCCTCCAAGCCTTCAAGAGACCCAGTACTTC.

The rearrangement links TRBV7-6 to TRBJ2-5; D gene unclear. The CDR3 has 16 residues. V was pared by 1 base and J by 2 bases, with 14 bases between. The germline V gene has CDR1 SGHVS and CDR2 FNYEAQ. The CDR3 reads CASSLVPAALQETQYF. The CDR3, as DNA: TGTGCCAGCAGCTTAGTCCCCGCGGCTCTACAAGAGACCCAGTACTTC.

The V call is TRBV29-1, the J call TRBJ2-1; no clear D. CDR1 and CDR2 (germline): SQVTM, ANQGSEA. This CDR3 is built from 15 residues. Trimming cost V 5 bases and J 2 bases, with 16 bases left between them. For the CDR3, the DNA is TGCAGCGTTTTTAAACGTCCAGACGCCTACAATGAGCAGTTCTTC. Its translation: CSVFKRPDAYNEQFF.

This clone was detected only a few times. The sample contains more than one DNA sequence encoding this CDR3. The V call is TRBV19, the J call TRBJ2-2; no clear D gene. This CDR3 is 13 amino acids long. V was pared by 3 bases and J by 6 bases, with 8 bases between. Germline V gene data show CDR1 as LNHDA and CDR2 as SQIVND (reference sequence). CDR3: CASSISGAGELFF. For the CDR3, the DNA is TGTGCCAGTAGTATTTCAGGAGCCGGGGAGCTGTTTTTT.

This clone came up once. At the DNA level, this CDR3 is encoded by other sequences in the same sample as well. The CDR3 sequence is CASSFGEDTEAFF. The DNA of the CDR3 is TGTGCCAGCAGTTTCGGGGAGGACACTGAAGCTTTCTTT. The rearrangement joins TRBV27 to TRBJ1-1; no reliable D call. V was clipped by 3 bases and J by 3 bases, with 8 bases between them. CDR3 size: 13 residues. In germline, CDR1 is MNHEY, CDR2 SMNVEV (reference sequence).

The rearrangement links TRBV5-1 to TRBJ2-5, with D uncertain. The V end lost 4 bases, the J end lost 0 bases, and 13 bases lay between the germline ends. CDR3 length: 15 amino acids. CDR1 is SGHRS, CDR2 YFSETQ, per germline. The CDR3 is CASSRIRVYQETQYF. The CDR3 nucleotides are TGCGCCAGCAGCCGTATTAGAGTGTACCAAGAGACCCAGTACTTC.

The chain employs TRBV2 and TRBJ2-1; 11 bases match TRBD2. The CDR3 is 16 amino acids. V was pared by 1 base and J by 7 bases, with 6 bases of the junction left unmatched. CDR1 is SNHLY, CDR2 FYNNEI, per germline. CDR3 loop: CASSEERLAGWNEQFF. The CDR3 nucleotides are TGTGCCAGCAGTGAAGAGAGACTAGCGGGATGGAATGAGCAGTTCTTC.